This note documents a single T cell receptor (beta chain) sequence. As originally analysed: Cell counts per sample came from amplifying reference gene primers. Produced via immunoSEQ multiplex PCR; TCRdb's table is partial and in-frame only. The DNA gave D and trimming, while V, J and clone size come from that table. This repertoire shows around 250,000 clones, more than 70% found once; its top ten account for around 2%. Recruitment covered fewer than 25 US areas and drew participants whose ages spanned roughly 18 to 89 years. This sample was taken from a study of blood T cell repertoires in COVID-19. Study-wide background: Acute and convalescent COVID-19 specimens originated in the United States, Italy and Spain. Nucleic acid was either cDNA or gDNA, and it came from T cells, B-cell-depleted T cells, or PBMCs.

The CDR3 covers 13 residues. V lost 2 bases, J lost 4 bases, and 8 bases lay in between. CDR1 is SEHNR and CDR2 is FQNEAQ in the germline V gene (reference sequence). This TCR came from a woman between 45 and 60 years old who had recovered from COVID-19. Material for sequencing was PBMCs or T cells enriched from blood (not recorded which). This rearrangement joins TRBV7-9 to TRBJ2-5, with a weak D call TRBD2 (5 bases). The CDR3 bases are TGTGCCAGCAGCTTAACCGGGGTAGAGACCCAGTACTTC. Translated: CASSLTGVETQYF.